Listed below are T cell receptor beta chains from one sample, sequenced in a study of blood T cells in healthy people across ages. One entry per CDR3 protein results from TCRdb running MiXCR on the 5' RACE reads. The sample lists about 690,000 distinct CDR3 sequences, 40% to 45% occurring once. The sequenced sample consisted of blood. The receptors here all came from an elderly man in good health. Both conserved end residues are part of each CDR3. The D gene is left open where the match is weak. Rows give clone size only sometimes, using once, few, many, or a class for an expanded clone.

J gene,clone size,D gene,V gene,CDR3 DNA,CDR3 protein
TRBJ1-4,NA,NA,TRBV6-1,TGTGCCAGCAGTACAAAATTGGGGATGGCTGAAAAACTGTTTTTT,CASSTKLGMAEKLFF
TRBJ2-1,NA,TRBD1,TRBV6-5,TGTGCCAGCAGCCGCGGGGACAGGGGATTTGGGGAGACCCAGTTCTTC,CASSRGDRGFGETQFF
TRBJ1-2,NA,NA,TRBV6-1,TGTGCCAGCAGTGGGAGCTGGGATGGCTACACCTTC,CASSGSWDGYTF
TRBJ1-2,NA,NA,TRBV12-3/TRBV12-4,TGTGCCAGCAGTTTAGTACACACCGGGAGAGGTGGCTACACCTTC,CASSLVHTGRGGYTF
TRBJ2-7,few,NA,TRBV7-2,TGTGCCAGCAAAGGAGAGGGTGTATACGAGCAGTACTTC,CASKGEGVYEQYF
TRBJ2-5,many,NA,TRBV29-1,TGCAGCGTAGACCACCCGAGACCGGGCGGGGAGACCCAGTACTTC,CSVDHPRPGGETQYF
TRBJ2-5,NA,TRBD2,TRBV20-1,TGCAGTGCAAGAGACGGGCGGGAGGGCCAAGAGACCCAGTACTTC,CSARDGREGQETQYF
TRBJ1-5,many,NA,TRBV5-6,TGTGCCAGCATCCGGACGGGTTACTATCAGCCCCAGCATTTT,CASIRTGYYQPQHF
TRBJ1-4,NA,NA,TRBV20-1,TGCAGTGCTAGAGTATGGGATGAAAAACTGTTTTTT,CSARVWDEKLFF
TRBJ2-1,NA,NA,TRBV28,TGTGCCAGCAAGCAGGGCGGATCCTACAATGAGCAGTTCTTC,CASKQGGSYNEQFF
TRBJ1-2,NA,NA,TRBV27,TGTGCCAGCAGTTCGGGGGGGCTGGGGAACTATGGCTACACCTTC,CASSSGGLGNYGYTF
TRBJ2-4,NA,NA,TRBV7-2,TGTGCCAGCAGCTTATTCAGGGAACAAAACATTCAGTACTTC,CASSLFREQNIQYF
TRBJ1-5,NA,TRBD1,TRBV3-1,TGTGCCGGCAGCCTAGACAGGGGATTGATCCAGCCCCAGCATTTT,CAGSLDRGLIQPQHF
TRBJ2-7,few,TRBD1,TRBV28,TGTGCCAGCAGTTTATGGGCCGGGAACAGGGGCTACGAGCAGTACTTC,CASSLWAGNRGYEQYF
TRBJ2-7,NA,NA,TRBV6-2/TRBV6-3,TGTGCCAGCAGCCGAGTTATTTACGAGCAGTACTTC,CASSRVIYEQYF
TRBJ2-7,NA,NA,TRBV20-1,TGCAGTGCTAGAGATGGGAGGCTCCCCTACGAGCAGTACTTC,CSARDGRLPYEQYF
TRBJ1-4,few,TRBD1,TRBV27,TGTGCCAGCAGTTTATTTGGGACAGGGAGCGAAAAACTGTTTTTT,CASSLFGTGSEKLFF
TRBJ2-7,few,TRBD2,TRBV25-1,TGTGCCAGCAGTGCGACTAGCGGGGCCTCCTACGAGCAGTACTTC,CASSATSGASYEQYF
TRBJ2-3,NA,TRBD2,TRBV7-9,TGTGCCAGCAGCCCGGGACTAGCGAACACAGATACGCAGTATTTT,CASSPGLANTDTQYF
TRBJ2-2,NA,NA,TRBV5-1,TGCGCCAGCGCTTTTCCTCTGTTTTTT,CASAFPLFF
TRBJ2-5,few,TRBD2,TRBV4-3,TGCGCCAGCAGCCAAGAAAGATGGGGAGGGGAGACCCAGTACTTC,CASSQERWGGETQYF
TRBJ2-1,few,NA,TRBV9,TGTGCCAGCAGCGTAGCCCCCAGCGCTGCCTACAATGAGCAGTTCTTC,CASSVAPSAAYNEQFF
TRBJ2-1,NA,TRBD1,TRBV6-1,TGTGCCAGCAGCCGCACACCACAGGGGGGAGGAGAGACCCAGTTCTTC,CASSRTPQGGGETQFF
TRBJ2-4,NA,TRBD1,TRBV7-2,TGTGCCAGCAGCTTGACCCCCCCGGGACAGGGGCATTATTTTAACATTCAGTACTTC,CASSLTPPGQGHYFNIQYF